The present T cell receptor (beta chain) was sequenced within a study of T cells in Graves' hyperthyroidism and ophthalmopathy. Study-wide points: Most expanded thyroid clonotypes above 0.001 recurred in blood.

As for this clonotype: Antigen unknown.

Germline CDR1 reads SNHLY; CDR2 reads FYNNEI. The CDR3 runs to 14 residues. V shed 4 bases and J shed 2 bases, with 11 bases lying between them. Any patient presenting with uncontrolled infection, other autoimmune disease, pregnancy or lactation was left out. RNA transcripts served as the template for amplifying TCR beta CDR3 regions. An initial round of RT-PCR targeting the TCR CDR3 relied on the HTBI primer set. TCRdb analysed the multiplex PCR reads with MiXCR anew, one entry per CDR3 protein. Of fewer than 350,000 distinct CDR3 sequences in the sample, around 23% were seen once. Sequenced input: blood. The sequence was collected from a woman in her forties or fifties with Graves' hyperthyroidism. V gene TRBV2 combines with J gene TRBJ2-5; no clear D gene. The CDR3 nucleotides read TGTGCCAGCAGTGTAATGGGCGTTCAAGAGACCCAGTACTTC. Translation: CASSVMGVQETQYF. Full variable domain (missing parts from reference TRBV2 and TRBJ2-5): EPEVTQTPSHQVTQMGQEVILRCVPISNHLYFYWYRQILGQKVEFLVSFYNNEISEKSEIFDDQFSVERPDGSNFTLKIRSTKLEDSAMYFCASSVMGVQETQYFGPGTRLLVL.